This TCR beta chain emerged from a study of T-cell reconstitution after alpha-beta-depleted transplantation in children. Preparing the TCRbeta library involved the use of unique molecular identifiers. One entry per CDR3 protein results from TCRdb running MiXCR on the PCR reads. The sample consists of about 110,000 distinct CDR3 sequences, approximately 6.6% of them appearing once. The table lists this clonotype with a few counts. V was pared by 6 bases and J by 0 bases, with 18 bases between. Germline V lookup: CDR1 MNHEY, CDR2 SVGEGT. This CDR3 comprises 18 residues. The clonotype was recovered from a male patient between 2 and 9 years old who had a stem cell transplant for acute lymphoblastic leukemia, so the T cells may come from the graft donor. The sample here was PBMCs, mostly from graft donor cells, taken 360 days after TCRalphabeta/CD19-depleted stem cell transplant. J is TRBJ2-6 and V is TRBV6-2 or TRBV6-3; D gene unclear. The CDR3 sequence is CASSPPPRRSSGANVLTF. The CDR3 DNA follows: TGTGCCAGCAGCCCCCCACCCCGACGGAGCTCTGGGGCCAACGTCCTGACTTTC.